A single T cell receptor (beta chain) is shown here with its context. Antigen: not known. The junction departs from the called germline gene at one end, perhaps through a read error. This CDR3 is also generated by other DNA sequences in the sample. The data were produced by immunoSEQ multiplex PCR, yet TCRdb's version contains in-frame clones alone and is incomplete. Here the sample spans 150,000 to 200,000 clones, 88% being singletons. This sample is part of a study of T cell responses to AZD1222 COVID-19 vaccine. Study findings and constraints: Once two AZD1222 doses were given, Spike-specific TCR breadth and depth went up.

The CDR3 covers 13 residues. CDR1 ENHRY and CDR2 SYGVKD come from the germline V gene. The receptor's source is an adult who received the AZD1222 COVID-19 vaccine. The chain links TRBV10-3 to TRBJ2-2; unclear D gene. The source was peripheral blood, collected 28 days after the second AZD1222 dose. The CDR3 region has the DNA TGCGCCATCAGTGAGAGTAACACCGGGGAGCTGTTTTTT. Translated: CAISESNTGELFF.